The 3 T cell receptor beta chains presented below share a single source sample, sequenced in a study of T cells after yellow fever vaccination. TCRdb recomputed calls from the 5' RACE reads with MiXCR, one row per CDR3 protein. This sample has approximately 160,000 distinct CDR3 sequences, with approximately 9.9% found just once. Sample: CD8+ T cells sorted from PBMCs, taken 45 days after the yellow fever booster vaccination. These receptors originate from a man aged 18 to 35 who received the YFV17D yellow fever vaccine.

J is TRBJ2-3 and V is TRBV6-1, with TRBD2 identical over 9 bases. Looked up from germline, CDR1 is MNHNS and CDR2 is SASEGT. This CDR3 is built from 13 residues. With V trimmed by 7 bases and J by 4 bases, 3 bases remained unmatched. CDR3 in amino acids: CASKGGGADTQYF. The CDR3 bases are TGTGCCAGCAAGGGCGGGGGGGCAGATACGCAGTATTTT.

This clonotype was observed a handful of times. The chain employs TRBV6-5 and TRBJ2-7; D not resolved. The CDR3 loop spans 14 amino acids. Germline V lookup: CDR1 MNHEY, CDR2 SVGAGI. The V gene lost 1 base and the J gene lost 3 bases, with 10 bases spanning the gap. The CDR3: CASSYLALDYEQYF. CDR3 sequence (DNA): TGTGCCAGCAGTTACTTAGCCCTAGACTACGAGCAGTACTTC.

The sample holds a few counts of this clonotype. The V and J genes are TRBV7-3 and TRBJ2-3; TRBD2 matches 9 bases. The CDR3 runs 15 residues. Trimming at V came to 5 bases and at J to 2 bases, leaving 5 bases not matched to a gene. Germline assignment: CDR1 SGHTA and CDR2 FQGTGA. The CDR3 nucleotides are TGTGCCAGCAGCAAATTAGCGGGGGCCACAGATACGCAGTATTTT. Residues: CASSKLAGATDTQYF.